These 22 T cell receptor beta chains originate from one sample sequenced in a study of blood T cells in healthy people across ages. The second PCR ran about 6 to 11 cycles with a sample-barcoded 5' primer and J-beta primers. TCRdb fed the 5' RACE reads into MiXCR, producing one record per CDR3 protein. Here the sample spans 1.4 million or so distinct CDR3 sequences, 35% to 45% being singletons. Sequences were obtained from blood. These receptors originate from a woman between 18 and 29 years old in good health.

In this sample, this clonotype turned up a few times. The CDR3 DNA reads TGCGCCAGCAGCTTGGGTGGACTAGCCCTGGATACGCAGTATTTT. Protein sequence: CASSLGGLALDTQYF. The rearrangement joins TRBV5-1 to TRBJ2-3; 8 positions agree with TRBD2. Germline lookup yields CDR1 SGHRS and CDR2 YFSETQ. The CDR3 contains 15 residues. V lost 0 bases and J lost 6; bases outside the gene matches: 6.

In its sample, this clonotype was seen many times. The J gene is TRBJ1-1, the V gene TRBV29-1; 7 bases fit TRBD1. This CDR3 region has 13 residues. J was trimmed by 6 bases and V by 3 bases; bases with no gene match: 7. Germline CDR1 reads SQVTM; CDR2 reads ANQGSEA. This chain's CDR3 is CSVDGQEWSEAFF. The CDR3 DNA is TGCAGCGTTGATGGACAGGAATGGTCTGAAGCTTTCTTT. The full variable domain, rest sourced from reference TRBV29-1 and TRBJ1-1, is SAVISQKPSRDICQRGTSLTIQCQVDSQVTMMFWYRQQPGQSLTLIATANQGSEATYESGFVIDKFPISRPNLTFSTLTVSNMSPEDSSIYLCSVDGQEWSEAFFGQGTRLTVV.

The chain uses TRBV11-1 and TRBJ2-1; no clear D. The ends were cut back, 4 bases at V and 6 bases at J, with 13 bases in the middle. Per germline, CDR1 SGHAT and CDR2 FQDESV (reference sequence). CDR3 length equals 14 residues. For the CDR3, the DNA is TGTGCCAGCAGCTGGCAACTCGGGCTCAATGAGCAGTTCTTC. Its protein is CASSWQLGLNEQFF. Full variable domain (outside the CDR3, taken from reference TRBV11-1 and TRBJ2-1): EAEVAQSPRYKITEKSQAVAFWCDPISGHATLYWYRQILGQGPELLVQFQDESVVDDSQLPKDRFSAERLKGVDSTLKIQPAELGDSAMYLCASSWQLGLNEQFFGPGTRLTVL.

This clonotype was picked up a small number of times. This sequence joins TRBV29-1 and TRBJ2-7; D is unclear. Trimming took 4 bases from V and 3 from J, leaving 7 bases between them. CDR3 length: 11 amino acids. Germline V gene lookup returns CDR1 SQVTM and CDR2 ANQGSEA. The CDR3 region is CSVAKGYEQYF. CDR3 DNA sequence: TGCAGCGTTGCAAAGGGCTACGAGCAGTACTTC.

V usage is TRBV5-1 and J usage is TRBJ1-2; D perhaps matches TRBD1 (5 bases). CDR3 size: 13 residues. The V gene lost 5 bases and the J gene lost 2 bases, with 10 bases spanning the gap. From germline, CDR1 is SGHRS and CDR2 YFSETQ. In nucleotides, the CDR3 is TGCGCCAGCAGATGGGAGGGGAACTATGGCTACACCTTC. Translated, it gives CASRWEGNYGYTF. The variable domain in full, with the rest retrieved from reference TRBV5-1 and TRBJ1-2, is KAGVTQTPRYLIKTRGQQVTLSCSPISGHRSVSWYQQTPGQGLQFLFEYFSETQRNKGNFPGRFSGRQFSNSRSEMNVSTLELGDSALYLCASRWEGNYGYTFGSGTRLTVV.

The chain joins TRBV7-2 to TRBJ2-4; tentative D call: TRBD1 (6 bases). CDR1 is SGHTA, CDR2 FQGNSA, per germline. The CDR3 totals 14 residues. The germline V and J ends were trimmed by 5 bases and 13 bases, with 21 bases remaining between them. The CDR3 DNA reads TGTGCCAGCAGCCTTACAGGGCTGGTCAATGAGCAGTACTTC. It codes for CASSLTGLVNEQYF.

The CDR3: CASSLESGGAEAFF. The CDR3 nucleotides read TGCGCCAGCAGCCTTGAATCAGGGGGCGCTGAAGCTTTCTTT. The chain couples TRBV5-1 to TRBJ1-1, with 8 bases that match TRBD1. This CDR3 has 14 amino acids. Germline V gives CDR1 SGHRS, CDR2 YFSETQ. J lost 6 bases, V lost 4 bases, and 8 bases had no gene match.

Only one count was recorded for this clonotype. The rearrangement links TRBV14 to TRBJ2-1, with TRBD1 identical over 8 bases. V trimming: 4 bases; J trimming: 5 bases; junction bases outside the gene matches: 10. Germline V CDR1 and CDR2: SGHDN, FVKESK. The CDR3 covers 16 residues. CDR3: CASSPRQGYVDNEQFF. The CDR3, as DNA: TGTGCCAGCAGCCCCCGACAGGGGTACGTGGACAATGAGCAGTTCTTC. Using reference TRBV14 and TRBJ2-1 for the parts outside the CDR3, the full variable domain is EAGVTQFPSHSVIEKGQTVTLRCDPISGHDNLYWYRRVMGKEIKFLLHFVKESKQDESGMPNNRFLAERTGGTYSTLKVQPAELEDSGVYFCASSPRQGYVDNEQFFGPGTRLTVL.

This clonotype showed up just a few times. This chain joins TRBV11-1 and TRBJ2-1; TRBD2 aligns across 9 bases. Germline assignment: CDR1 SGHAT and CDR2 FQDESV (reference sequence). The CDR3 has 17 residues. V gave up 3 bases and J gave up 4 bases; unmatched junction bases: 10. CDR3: CASSLARLAELYNEQFF. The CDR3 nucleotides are TGTGCCAGCAGCTTGGCTCGACTAGCGGAACTTTACAATGAGCAGTTCTTC.

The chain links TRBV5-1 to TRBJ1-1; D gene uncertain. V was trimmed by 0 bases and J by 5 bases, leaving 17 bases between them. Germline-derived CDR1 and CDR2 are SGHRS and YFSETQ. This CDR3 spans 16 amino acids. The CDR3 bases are TGCGCCAGCAGCTTGGCCCCCGGACCGGGAAGTACTGAAGCTTTCTTT. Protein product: CASSLAPGPGSTEAFF.

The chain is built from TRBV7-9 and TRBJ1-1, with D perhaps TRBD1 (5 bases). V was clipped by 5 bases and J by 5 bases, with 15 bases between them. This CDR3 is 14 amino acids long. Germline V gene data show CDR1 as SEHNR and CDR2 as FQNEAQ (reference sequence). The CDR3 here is CASSPGPLRTEAFF. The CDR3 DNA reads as TGTGCCAGCAGCCCGGGACCGCTTCGAACTGAAGCTTTCTTT. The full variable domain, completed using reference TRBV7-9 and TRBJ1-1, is DTGVSQNPRHKITKRGQNVTFRCDPISEHNRLYWYRQTLGQGPEFLTYFQNEAQLEKSRLLSDRFSAERPKGSFSTLEIQRTEQGDSAMYLCASSPGPLRTEAFFGQGTRLTVV.

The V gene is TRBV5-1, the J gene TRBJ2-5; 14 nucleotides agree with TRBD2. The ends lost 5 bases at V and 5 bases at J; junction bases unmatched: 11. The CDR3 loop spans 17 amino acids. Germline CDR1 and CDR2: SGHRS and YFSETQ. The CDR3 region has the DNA TGCGCCAGCAGAAGACCGGGACTAGCGGGAGTAGCTGAGACCCAGTACTTC. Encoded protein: CASRRPGLAGVAETQYF.

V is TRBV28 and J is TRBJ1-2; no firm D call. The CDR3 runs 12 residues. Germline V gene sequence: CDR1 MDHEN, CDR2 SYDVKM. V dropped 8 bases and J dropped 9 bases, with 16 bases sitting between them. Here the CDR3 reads CASGQRRTRYTF. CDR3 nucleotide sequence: TGTGCCAGCGGCCAAAGAAGGACCCGCTACACCTTC.

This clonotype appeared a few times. The CDR3 sequence: CASSPRTGAPQETQYF. DNA for the CDR3: TGTGCCAGCAGTCCCCGGACAGGAGCTCCTCAAGAGACCCAGTACTTC. This chain links TRBV27 with TRBJ2-5, with TRBD1 matching 7 bases. Trimming at V came to 5 bases and at J to 2 bases, leaving 11 bases not matched to a gene. Germline CDR1 is MNHEY and CDR2 is SMNVEV (reference sequence). CDR3 length equals 16 residues.

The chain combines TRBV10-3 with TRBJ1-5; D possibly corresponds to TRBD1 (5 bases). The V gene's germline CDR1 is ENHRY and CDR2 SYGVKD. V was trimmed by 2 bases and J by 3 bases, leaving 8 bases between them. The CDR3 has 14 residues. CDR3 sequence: CAISEGADNQPQHF. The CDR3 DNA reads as TGTGCCATCAGTGAGGGGGCCGACAATCAGCCCCAGCATTTT.

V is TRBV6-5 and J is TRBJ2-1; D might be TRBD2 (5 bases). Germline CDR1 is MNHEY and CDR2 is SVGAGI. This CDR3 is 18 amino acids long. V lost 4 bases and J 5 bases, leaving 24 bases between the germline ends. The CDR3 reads CASSSYGRGRGANNEQFF. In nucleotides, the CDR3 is TGTGCCAGCAGTTCCTACGGACGCGGTCGGGGAGCAAACAATGAGCAGTTCTTC.

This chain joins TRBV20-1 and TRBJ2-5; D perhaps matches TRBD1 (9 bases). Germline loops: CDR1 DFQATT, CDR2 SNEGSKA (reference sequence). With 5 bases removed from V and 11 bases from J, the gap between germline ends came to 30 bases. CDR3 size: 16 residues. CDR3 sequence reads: CSAGPDRGTSINEQYF. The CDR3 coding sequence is TGCAGTGCTGGACCCGACAGGGGGACTAGTATCAATGAGCAGTACTTC.

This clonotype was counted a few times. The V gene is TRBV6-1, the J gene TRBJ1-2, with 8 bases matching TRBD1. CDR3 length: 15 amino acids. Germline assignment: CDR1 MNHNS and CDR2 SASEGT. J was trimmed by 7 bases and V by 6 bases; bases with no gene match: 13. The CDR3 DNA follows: TGTGCCAGCAGCTTCTTGGGACAGGTTCTATCTGGCTACACCTTC. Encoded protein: CASSFLGQVLSGYTF.

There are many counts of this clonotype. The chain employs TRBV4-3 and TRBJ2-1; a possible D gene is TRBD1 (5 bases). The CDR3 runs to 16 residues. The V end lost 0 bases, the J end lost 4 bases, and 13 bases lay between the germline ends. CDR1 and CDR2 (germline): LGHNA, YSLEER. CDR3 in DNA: TGCGCCAGCAGCCAAGATTTACAGGTCCCATACAATGAGCAGTTCTTC. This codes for CASSQDLQVPYNEQFF.

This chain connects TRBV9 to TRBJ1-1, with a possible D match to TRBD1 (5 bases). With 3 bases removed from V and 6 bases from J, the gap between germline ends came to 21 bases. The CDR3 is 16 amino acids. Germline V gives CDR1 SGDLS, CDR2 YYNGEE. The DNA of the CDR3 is TGTGCCAGCAGCGGCCCACGTATGGGGGGAGGTGCTGAAGCTTTCTTT. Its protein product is CASSGPRMGGGAEAFF.

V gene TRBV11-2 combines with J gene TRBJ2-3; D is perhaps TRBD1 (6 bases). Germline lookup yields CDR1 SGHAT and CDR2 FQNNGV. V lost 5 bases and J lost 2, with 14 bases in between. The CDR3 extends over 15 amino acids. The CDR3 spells CASSLQGRTTDTQYF. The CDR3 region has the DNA TGTGCCAGCAGCCTCCAGGGGCGAACCACAGATACGCAGTATTTT.

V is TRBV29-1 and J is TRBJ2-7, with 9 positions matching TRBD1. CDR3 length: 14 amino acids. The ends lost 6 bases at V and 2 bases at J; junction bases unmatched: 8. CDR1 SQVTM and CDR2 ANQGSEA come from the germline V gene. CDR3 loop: CSVVDRGFPYEQYF. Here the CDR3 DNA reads TGCAGCGTCGTGGACAGGGGCTTCCCCTACGAGCAGTACTTC.